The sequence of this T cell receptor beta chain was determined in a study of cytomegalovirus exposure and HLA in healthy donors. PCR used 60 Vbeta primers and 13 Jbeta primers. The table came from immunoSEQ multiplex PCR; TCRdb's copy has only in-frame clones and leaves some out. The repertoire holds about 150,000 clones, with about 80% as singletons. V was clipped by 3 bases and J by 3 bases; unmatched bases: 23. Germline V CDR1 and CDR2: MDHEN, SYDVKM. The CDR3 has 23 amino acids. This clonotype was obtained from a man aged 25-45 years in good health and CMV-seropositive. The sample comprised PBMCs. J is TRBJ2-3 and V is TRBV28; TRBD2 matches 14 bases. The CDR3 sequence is CASSFPNDRIGTSGSSPTDTQYF. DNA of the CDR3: TGTGCCAGCAGTTTTCCCAATGACAGAATAGGGACTAGCGGGAGTTCGCCGACAGATACGCAGTATTTT.